The 27 T cell receptor beta chains below were found in one sample sequenced in a study of blood T cells in healthy people across ages. Sample-barcoded 5' priming and a J-beta primer mix drove a second PCR of roughly 6 to 12 cycles. TCRdb fed the 5' RACE reads into MiXCR, producing one record per CDR3 protein. The table records some 780,000 distinct CDR3 sequences, about 61% of them present only once. Sequenced material: blood. The source is a man in his forties in good health.

The chain links TRBV3-1 to TRBJ2-5; weak D call: TRBD1 (6 bases). The ends were cut back, 2 bases at V and 2 bases at J, with 15 bases in the middle. The CDR3 is 16 residues long. Per the germline V gene, CDR1 is LGHDT and CDR2 is YNNKEL (reference sequence). CDR3 coding DNA: TGTGCCAGCAGCCAATTGGGGGCGGGCGGACAAGAGACCCAGTACTTC. Encoded protein: CASSQLGAGGQETQYF.

The chain has TRBV9 and TRBJ2-3; a possible D gene is TRBD1 (5 bases). The germline CDR1 and CDR2 sequences are SGDLS and YYNGEE. The CDR3 has 13 amino acids. V lost 4 bases, J lost 2 bases, and 8 bases lay in between. The CDR3 bases are TGTGCCAGCAGCAACAGGATCACAGATACGCAGTATTTT. Encoded protein: CASSNRITDTQYF.

The gene calls are TRBV13 and TRBJ2-3; 10 bases are shared with TRBD2. The CDR3 is made up of 14 amino acids. V lost 3 bases, J lost 6 bases, and 3 bases stayed unmatched. Germline V lookup: CDR1 PRHDT, CDR2 FYEKMQ (reference sequence). The DNA for the CDR3 is TGTGCCAGCAGCTTCCCGACTAGCGGGGATACGCAGTATTTT. Translation gives CASSFPTSGDTQYF.

The rearrangement joins TRBV20-1 to TRBJ2-5, with 7 bases fitting TRBD1. The J call may be mistaken, given a closer DNA end match to TRBJ2-7. This CDR3 has 14 residues. The germline V gene has CDR1 DFQATT and CDR2 SNEGSKA (reference sequence). The CDR3 protein is CSARRDRAAYEQYF. In DNA, the CDR3 is TGCAGTGCTAGACGCGACAGGGCGGCATACGAGCAGTACTTC.

The chain recombines TRBV4-1 with TRBJ2-7; D uncertain. The CDR3 has 16 residues. Trimming removed 1 base from V and 0 bases from J, with 13 bases in between. CDR1 and CDR2 from the germline V gene are MGHRA and YSYEKL. The DNA for the CDR3 is TGCGCCAGCAGCCAAGTGGTCAGTCAAGTCTCCTACGAGCAGTACTTC. Its translation: CASSQVVSQVSYEQYF.

This clonotype has a handful of counts. The chain is built from TRBV6-1 and TRBJ1-1, with D perhaps TRBD1 (6 bases). This CDR3 is 15 amino acids long. Germline V gene lookup returns CDR1 MNHNS and CDR2 SASEGT. Trimming removed 5 bases at V and 0 bases at J, with 13 bases between. CDR3 DNA: TGTGCCAGCAGTACAGACAGGAAAATGAACACTGAAGCTTTCTTT. Translation: CASSTDRKMNTEAFF.

This clonotype showed up just once. The V and J genes are TRBV4-1 and TRBJ1-5; maybe TRBD1 (5 bases). V shed 0 bases and J shed 3 bases, with 12 bases lying between them. Per germline, CDR1 MGHRA and CDR2 YSYEKL. The CDR3 covers 16 residues. CDR3 nucleotide sequence: TGCGCCAGCAGCCAAGACGGGGGTTGGGACAATCAGCCCCAGCATTTT. Translated: CASSQDGGWDNQPQHF.

The CDR3 nucleotides read TGCAGCGGGGGGCCGGGACAGAGCTACAATGAGCAGTACTTC. Protein product: CSGGPGQSYNEQYF. The chain has TRBV29-1 and TRBJ2-5, with TRBD1 matching 7 bases. The J segment lost 11 bases and the V segment lost 7 bases, leaving 19 bases of the junction unmatched. Per the germline V gene, CDR1 is SQVTM and CDR2 is ANQGSEA. The CDR3 contains 14 residues.

This clonotype came up a few times. The chain has TRBV25-1 and TRBJ2-7; 10 nucleotides agree with TRBD1. This CDR3 has 15 amino acids. Looked up from germline, CDR1 is MGHDK and CDR2 is SYGVNS. V shed 9 bases and J 2 bases; nucleotides not matched to a gene: 10. This CDR3 reads CASGGWGQGTYEQYF. CDR3 in DNA: TGTGCCAGTGGAGGATGGGGACAGGGGACCTACGAGCAGTACTTC.

This rearrangement joins TRBV4-2 to TRBJ2-5; D call uncertain. This CDR3 comprises 13 residues. Germline CDR1 is LGHNA and CDR2 is YNFKEQ. V lost 0 bases to trimming and J lost 4 bases, with 6 bases between them. CDR3 amino acids: CASSQDNGETQYF. DNA of the CDR3: TGTGCCAGCAGCCAAGATAATGGAGAGACCCAGTACTTC.

The J gene is TRBJ2-4, the V gene TRBV11-2, with 15 positions matching TRBD2. The last part of the DNA fits TRBJ2-7 better; the J call may be wrong. The germline V gene encodes CDR1 SGHAT and CDR2 FQNNGV. The CDR3 length is 20 residues. CDR3 loop: CASSLRTGGLAGGGSYEQYF. For the CDR3, the DNA is TGTGCCAGCAGCTTGAGAACAGGGGGACTAGCGGGAGGTGGATCCTACGAGCAGTACTTC.

Comment on this clonotype: One end of the junction fails to match germline, which may point to a read error. The CDR3 region is CCAPTDTQYF. The DNA for the CDR3 is TGCTGTGCCCCCACAGATACGCAGTATTTT. This chain uses TRBV20-1 with TRBJ2-3; no clear D. The CDR3 loop spans 10 amino acids. CDR1 and CDR2 from the germline V gene are DFQATT and SNEGSKA (reference sequence).

Only one count was recorded for this clonotype. The V and J genes are TRBV6-2 or TRBV6-3 and TRBJ2-1; perhaps TRBD1 as D (5 bases). The CDR3 is 12 residues long. V lost 6 bases, J lost 12 bases, and 15 bases lay in between. CDR1 is MNHEY, CDR2 SVGEGT, per germline. The CDR3 sequence is CASRDRRVRQFF. The DNA for the CDR3 is TGTGCCAGCAGAGATCGCAGGGTGAGGCAGTTCTTC.

This chain links TRBV28 with TRBJ2-3; D remains unclear. Germline V gene data show CDR1 as MDHEN and CDR2 as SYDVKM. CDR3 size: 11 residues. V gave up 8 bases and J gave up 2 bases, with 5 bases separating them. CDR3 loop: CASHYTDTQYF. The CDR3, as DNA: TGTGCCAGCCACTACACAGATACGCAGTATTTT.

About this clonotype: The junction and the germline gene differ at one end; a read error may be behind it. V gene TRBV20-1 combines with J gene TRBJ2-1; 11 bases are shared with TRBD2. Germline values: CDR1 DFQATT, CDR2 SNEGSKA (reference sequence). The CDR3 sequence is 15 residues long. CDR3 sequence: CGAIILAGVRNEQFF. The CDR3 DNA reads TGCGGTGCTATAATACTAGCGGGAGTTAGAAATGAGCAGTTCTTC.

The chain joins TRBV29-1 to TRBJ2-5; 8 positions agree with TRBD1. The DNA matches TRBJ2-7 better at its end, which makes the J call doubtful. This CDR3 spans 12 amino acids. The V gene's germline CDR1 is SQVTM and CDR2 ANQGSEA. The DNA for the CDR3 is TGCAGCGTTGGGACAGGGTACCACGAGCAGTACTTC. Protein sequence: CSVGTGYHEQYF.

The J gene is TRBJ2-3, the V gene TRBV7-2, with 11 nucleotides matching TRBD1. CDR1 and CDR2 (germline): SGHTA, FQGNSA. This CDR3 is built from 15 residues. J lost 3 bases, V lost 6 bases, and 5 bases had no gene match. CDR3 loop: CASRTGTGGTDTQYF. In DNA form, the CDR3 reads TGTGCCAGCAGGACCGGGACAGGGGGTACAGATACGCAGTATTTT.

This clonotype showed up just a few times. The gene calls are TRBV29-1 and TRBJ2-7; D could derive from TRBD1 or TRBD2 (5 bases each). The V gene lost 5 bases and the J gene lost 5 bases, with 19 bases spanning the gap. Germline V gene data show CDR1 as SQVTM and CDR2 as ANQGSEA. This CDR3 spans 14 amino acids. The CDR3 nucleotides are TGCAGCGTTCTATCATATTGGGGGTACAACGAGCAGTACTTC. The encoded protein is CSVLSYWGYNEQYF.

The chain carries TRBV3-1 and TRBJ2-5; D perhaps matches TRBD2 (5 bases). Germline lookup yields CDR1 LGHDT and CDR2 YNNKEL (reference sequence). Trimming took 1 base from V and 3 from J, leaving 9 bases between them. The CDR3 covers 14 residues. CDR3 sequence (DNA): TGTGCCAGCAGCCAAGGGAGGACTGAAGAGACCCAGTACTTC. Translated, it gives CASSQGRTEETQYF.

The chain couples TRBV30 to TRBJ1-4; D is ambiguous. The germline CDR1 and CDR2 sequences are GTSNPN and SVGIG (reference sequence). V was clipped by 5 bases and J by 7 bases, with 11 bases between them. The CDR3 has 12 amino acids. CDR3 DNA sequence: TGTGCCTGGGATTTTGGTACTGAAAAACTGTTTTTT. As protein: CAWDFGTEKLFF.

The V gene is TRBV3-1, the J gene TRBJ2-2, with D tentatively TRBD1 (5 bases). Germline CDR1 is LGHDT and CDR2 is YNNKEL (reference sequence). V lost 2 bases and J lost 4, with 11 bases in between. CDR3 length equals 15 residues. This chain's CDR3 is CASSQRLGATGELFF. Written as DNA, the CDR3 is TGTGCCAGCAGCCAAAGGCTAGGGGCCACCGGGGAGCTGTTTTTT.

Points on this clonotype: The junction and the germline gene differ at one end; a read error may be behind it. The CDR3: CASSDSGIYGYTF. CDR3 sequence (DNA): TGTGCCAGCAGTGACTCGGGGATTTATGGCTACACCTTC. The chain recombines TRBV6-5 with TRBJ1-2; unclear D gene. The germline V gene encodes CDR1 MNHEY and CDR2 SVGAGI. The CDR3 has 13 amino acids.

The V gene is TRBV29-1, the J gene TRBJ1-2; 8 nucleotides align to TRBD1. The V segment lost 1 base and the J segment 8 bases; nucleotides outside the gene matches: 9. There are 14 residues in the CDR3. Germline CDR1 and CDR2: SQVTM and ANQGSEA. The CDR3 sequence: CSVEGGRGLDGYTF. CDR3 bases: TGCAGCGTTGAAGGGGGCAGGGGGCTCGACGGCTACACCTTC.

This chain links TRBV29-1 with TRBJ1-1; D might be TRBD1 (5 bases). The CDR3 length is 13 residues. From germline, CDR1 is SQVTM and CDR2 ANQGSEA. Deletions cut 4 bases from V and 0 bases from J, with 9 bases between. DNA of the CDR3: TGCAGCGTTGGAAGGGGTCTGAACACTGAAGCTTTCTTT. Amino acid sequence: CSVGRGLNTEAFF.

The V call is TRBV27, the J call TRBJ2-2; D is possibly TRBD2 (5 bases). The CDR3 totals 16 residues. CDR1 MNHEY and CDR2 SMNVEV come from the germline V gene (reference sequence). V shed 0 bases and J shed 0 bases, with 8 bases lying between them. CDR3 loop: CASSLSGGSNTGELFF. The DNA for the CDR3 is TGTGCCAGCAGTTTATCTGGCGGGTCGAACACCGGGGAGCTGTTTTTT.

This clonotype was seen only a few times. V usage is TRBV7-2 and J usage is TRBJ2-5; D perhaps matches TRBD1 (7 bases). V was trimmed by 1 base and J by 9 bases, leaving 18 bases between them. Germline V gene sequence: CDR1 SGHTA, CDR2 FQGNSA. The CDR3 loop spans 15 amino acids. CDR3 nucleotide sequence: TGTGCCAGCAGCTTAGAGGTTACAGGGGAGGATCCCCAGTACTTC. Its protein is CASSLEVTGEDPQYF.

The chain links TRBV5-6 to TRBJ2-5; D is unresolved. Trimming removed 6 bases from V and 2 bases from J, with 17 bases in between. The germline V gene encodes CDR1 SGHDT and CDR2 YYEEEE. The CDR3 covers 15 residues. CDR3 sequence (DNA): TGTGCCAGCACGGTTTCCGGACGGATGCAAGAGACCCAGTACTTC. Translated: CASTVSGRMQETQYF.